This T cell receptor (beta chain) was documented in a study of control samples from healthy donors and cancer patients. Only in-frame clones appear in the TCRdb table, and some are missing; sequencing was by immunoSEQ multiplex PCR. The sample carries around 19,000 clones, roughly 80% recorded once. Trimming took 5 bases from V and 0 from J, leaving 11 bases between them. Germline CDR1 reads SNHLY; CDR2 reads FYNNEI. The CDR3 spans 15 residues. The sequenced sample was PBMCs. This TCR came from a woman in her 70s with lung cancer. The chain uses TRBV2 and TRBJ2-1, with D possibly TRBD1 on 6 matching bases. Here the CDR3 reads CASSLQGSSYNEQFF. CDR3 DNA sequence: TGTGCCAGCAGTTTACAGGGTAGCTCCTACAATGAGCAGTTCTTC.